This TCR beta chain originates from a study of T cells in Graves' hyperthyroidism and ophthalmopathy. Using around 10 ml of fresh peripheral blood, PBMCs were prepared. The TCR beta CDR3 regions underwent amplification using RNA transcripts as the source. The primer set for the first-round RT-PCR of the TCR CDR3 was HTBI. MiXCR, run by TCRdb on the multiplex PCR reads, gives a single entry per CDR3 protein. This sample yields fewer than 450,000 distinct CDR3 sequences, of which 17% are seen a single time; roughly a third belongs to the top ten. In germline, CDR1 is MNHEY, CDR2 SVGAGI. Unmatched junction bases numbered 9, after V lost 0 bases and J lost 3 bases. The CDR3 has 18 residues.

This TCR was sampled from a woman aged 25 to 39 with Graves' hyperthyroidism that later progressed to Graves' ophthalmopathy. V and J are TRBV6-5 and TRBJ1-1; 11 bases align to TRBD1. Sequencing was carried out using blood. The CDR3 nucleotides are TGTGCCAGCAGTTACTCGAGTAATCCGGGACAGGGGGACACTGAAGCTTTCTTT. Residues: CASSYSSNPGQGDTEAFF.